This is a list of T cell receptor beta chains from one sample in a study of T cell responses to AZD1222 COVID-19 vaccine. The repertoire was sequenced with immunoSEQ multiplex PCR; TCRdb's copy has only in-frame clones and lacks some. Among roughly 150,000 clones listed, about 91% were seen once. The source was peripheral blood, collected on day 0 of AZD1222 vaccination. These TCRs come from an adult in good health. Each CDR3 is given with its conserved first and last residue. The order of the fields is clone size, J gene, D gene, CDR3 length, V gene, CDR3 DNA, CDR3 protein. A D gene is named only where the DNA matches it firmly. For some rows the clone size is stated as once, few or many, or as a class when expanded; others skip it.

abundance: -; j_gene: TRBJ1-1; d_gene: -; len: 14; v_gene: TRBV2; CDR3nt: TGTGCCAGCAGTGTACCCCGGGGGTTCACTGAAGCTTTCTTT; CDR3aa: CASSVPRGFTEAFF
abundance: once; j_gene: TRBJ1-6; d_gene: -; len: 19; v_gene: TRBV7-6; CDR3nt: TGTGCCAGCAGCCTTCTTACAGCAATCAGAGGCCAGCGTTATTCACCCCTCCACTTT; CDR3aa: CASSLLTAIRGQRYSPLHF
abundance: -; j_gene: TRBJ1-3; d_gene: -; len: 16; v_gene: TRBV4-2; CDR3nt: TGTGCCAGCAGCCAACTTCCGTGGGGGTCTGGAAACACCATATATTTT; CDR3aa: CASSQLPWGSGNTIYF
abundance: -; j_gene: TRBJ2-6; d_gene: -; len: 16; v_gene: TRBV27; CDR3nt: TGTGCCAGCAGTTTTGCGGGGGCGCAGGGGGCCAACGTCCTGACTTTC; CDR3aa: CASSFAGAQGANVLTF
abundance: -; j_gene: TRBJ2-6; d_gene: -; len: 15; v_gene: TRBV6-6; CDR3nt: TGTGCCAGCAGTTACTCGCCTGGTGGGGCCAACGTCCTGACTTTC; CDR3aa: CASSYSPGGANVLTF
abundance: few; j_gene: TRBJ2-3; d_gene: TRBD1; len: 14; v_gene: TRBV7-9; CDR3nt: TGTGCCAGCAGCCGGGGACAGGCCACAGATACGCAGTATTTT; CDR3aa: CASSRGQATDTQYF
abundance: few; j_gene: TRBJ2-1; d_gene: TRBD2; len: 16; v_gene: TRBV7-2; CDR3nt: TGTGCCAGCAGCTTGGTTAGCCCCCGGGGGGACAATGAGCAGTTCTTC; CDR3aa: CASSLVSPRGDNEQFF
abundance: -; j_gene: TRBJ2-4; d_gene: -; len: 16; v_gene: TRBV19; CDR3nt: TGTGCCAGTAGTTCCTCAGGGGAACCGGCCAAAAACATTCAGTACTTC; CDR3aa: CASSSSGEPAKNIQYF
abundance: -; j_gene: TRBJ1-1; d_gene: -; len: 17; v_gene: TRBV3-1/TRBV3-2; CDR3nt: TGTGCCAGCAGCCTCTCCGAAATTCAACCTCACCCCCCTGAAGCTTTCTTT; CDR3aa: CASSLSEIQPHPPEAFF
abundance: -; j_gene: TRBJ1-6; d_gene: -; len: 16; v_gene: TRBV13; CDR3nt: TGTGCCAGCAGCTTAGGCTCCGGGGCCCTTAATTCACCCCTCCACTTT; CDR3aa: CASSLGSGALNSPLHF
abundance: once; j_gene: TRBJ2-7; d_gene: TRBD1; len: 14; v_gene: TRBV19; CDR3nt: TGTGCCAGTAGTAGACAGGGGACCTCCTACGAGCAGTACTTC; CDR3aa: CASSRQGTSYEQYF
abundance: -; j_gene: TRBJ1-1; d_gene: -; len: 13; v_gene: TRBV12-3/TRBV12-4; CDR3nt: TGTGCCAGCAGTTCCGGGGGCCACACTGAAGCTTTCTTT; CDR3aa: CASSSGGHTEAFF
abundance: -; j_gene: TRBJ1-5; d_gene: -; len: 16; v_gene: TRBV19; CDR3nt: TGTGCCAGTAGTCTATGGGGTGGGGATGGCAATCAGCCCCAGCATTTT; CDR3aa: CASSLWGGDGNQPQHF
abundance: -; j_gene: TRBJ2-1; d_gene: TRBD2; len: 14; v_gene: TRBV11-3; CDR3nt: TGTGCCAGCAGTGAGGCGGGAGTATCGGCTGAGCAGTTCTTC; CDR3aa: CASSEAGVSAEQFF
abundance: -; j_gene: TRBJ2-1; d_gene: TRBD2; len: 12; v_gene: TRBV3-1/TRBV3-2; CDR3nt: TGTGCCAGCAGCCGCGGGAGGGATGAGCAGTTCTTC; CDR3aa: CASSRGRDEQFF
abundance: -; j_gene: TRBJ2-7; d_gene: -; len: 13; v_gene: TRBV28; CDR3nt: TGTGCCAGCAGCCGAGGTGGACATCGCGAGCAGTACTTC; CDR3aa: CASSRGGHREQYF
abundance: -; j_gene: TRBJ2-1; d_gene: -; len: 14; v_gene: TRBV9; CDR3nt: TGTGCCAGCAGCGTAGAAGGGAATGTCGGTGAGCAGTTCTTC; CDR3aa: CASSVEGNVGEQFF
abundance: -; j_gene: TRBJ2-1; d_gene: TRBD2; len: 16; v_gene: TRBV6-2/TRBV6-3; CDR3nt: TGTGCCAGCACCCCGTTAGCGGGAGGTTGGGTCAATGAGCAGTTCTTC; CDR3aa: CASTPLAGGWVNEQFF
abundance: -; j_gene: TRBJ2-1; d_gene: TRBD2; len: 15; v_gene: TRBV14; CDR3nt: TGTGCCAGCAGCCAAGATCCTAGCGGGAGGGGCGAGCAGTTCTTC; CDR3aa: CASSQDPSGRGEQFF